This TCR beta chain emerged from a study of long-term antiretroviral therapy in people with HIV. Study information: Of all samples, the earliest predate the 2015 immediate-ART recommendation by about a decade.

Findings of the study overall: Information pertaining to ART adherence, viral resistance or therapeutic modifications was not obtained. Repertoires from HIV showed CDR3 length ranges narrower than those of controls.

The assay, immunoSEQ v3.0, was run at survey level. Here immunoSEQ multiplex PCR was the method, and the copy in TCRdb shows in-frame clones only, minus some. The sample yields around 36,000 clones, 65% to 80% seen once. Germline V CDR1 and CDR2: MNHEY, SMNVEV (reference sequence). With 5 bases removed from V and 0 bases from J, the gap between germline ends came to 10 bases. The CDR3 length is 14 residues. Every one of the participants with HIV received treatment in the United States. Concerning this clone: Its antigen is unknown.

The TCR comes from a man over 45 with HIV. The chain is built from TRBV27 and TRBJ1-1; D not resolved. The sequencing used unsorted PBMCs, collected 3 years after starting antiretroviral therapy. The CDR3 nucleotides are TGTGCCAGCAGTGTCGGACCGCTGAACACTGAAGCTTTCTTT. It yields the protein CASSVGPLNTEAFF.